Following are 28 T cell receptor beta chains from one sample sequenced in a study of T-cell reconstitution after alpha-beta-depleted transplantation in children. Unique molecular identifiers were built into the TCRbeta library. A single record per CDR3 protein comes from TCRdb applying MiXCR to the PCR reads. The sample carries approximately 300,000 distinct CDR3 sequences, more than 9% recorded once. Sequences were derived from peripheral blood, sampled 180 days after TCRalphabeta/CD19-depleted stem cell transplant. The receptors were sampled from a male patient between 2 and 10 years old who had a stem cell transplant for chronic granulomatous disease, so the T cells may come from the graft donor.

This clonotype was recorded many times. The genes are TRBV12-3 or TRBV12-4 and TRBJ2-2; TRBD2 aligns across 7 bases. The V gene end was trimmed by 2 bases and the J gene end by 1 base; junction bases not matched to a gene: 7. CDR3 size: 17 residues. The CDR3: CASSLLLQRGNTGELFF. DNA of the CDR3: TGTGCCAGCAGTTTACTCCTCCAGCGGGGGAACACCGGGGAGCTGTTTTTT.

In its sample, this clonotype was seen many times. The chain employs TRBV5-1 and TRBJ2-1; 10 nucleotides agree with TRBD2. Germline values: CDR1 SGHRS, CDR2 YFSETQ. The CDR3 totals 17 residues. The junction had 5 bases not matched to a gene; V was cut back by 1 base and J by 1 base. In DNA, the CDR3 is TGCGCCAGCAGCTTGCAGCTAGCGGGGGCTTCCTACAATGAGCAGTTCTTC. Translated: CASSLQLAGASYNEQFF. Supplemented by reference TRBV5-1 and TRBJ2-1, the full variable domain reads KAGVTQTPRYLIKTRGQQVTLSCSPISGHRSVSWYQQTPGQGLQFLFEYFSETQRNKGNFPGRFSGRQFSNSRSEMNVSTLELGDSALYLCASSLQLAGASYNEQFFGPGTRLTVL.

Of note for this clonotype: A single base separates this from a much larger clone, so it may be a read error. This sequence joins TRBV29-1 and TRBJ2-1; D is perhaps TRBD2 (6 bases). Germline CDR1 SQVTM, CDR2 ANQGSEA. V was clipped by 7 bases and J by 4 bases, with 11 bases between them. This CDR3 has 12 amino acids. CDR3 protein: CSGGRGYNEQFF. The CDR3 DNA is TGCAGCGGAGGACGGGGGTACAATGAGCAGTTCTTC.

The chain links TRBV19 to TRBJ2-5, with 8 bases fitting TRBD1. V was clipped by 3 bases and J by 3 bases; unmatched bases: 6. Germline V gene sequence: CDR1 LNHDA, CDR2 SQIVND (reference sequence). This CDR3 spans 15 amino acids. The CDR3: CASSIRTGWEETQYF. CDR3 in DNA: TGTGCCAGTAGTATCCGGACAGGGTGGGAAGAGACCCAGTACTTC.

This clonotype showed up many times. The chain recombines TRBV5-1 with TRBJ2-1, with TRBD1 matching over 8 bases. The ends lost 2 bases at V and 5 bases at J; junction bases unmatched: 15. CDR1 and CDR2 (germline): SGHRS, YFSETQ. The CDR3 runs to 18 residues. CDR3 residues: CASSFLGGGRGPNNEQFF. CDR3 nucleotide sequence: TGCGCCAGCAGCTTCCTAGGAGGGGGCAGGGGGCCTAACAATGAGCAGTTCTTC.

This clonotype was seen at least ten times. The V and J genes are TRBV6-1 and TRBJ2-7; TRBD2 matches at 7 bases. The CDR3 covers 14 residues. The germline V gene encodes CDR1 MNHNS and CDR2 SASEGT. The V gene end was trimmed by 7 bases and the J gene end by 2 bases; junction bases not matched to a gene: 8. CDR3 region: CASTEPSGPYEQYF. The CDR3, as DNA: TGTGCCAGCACCGAACCTAGCGGCCCCTACGAGCAGTACTTC.

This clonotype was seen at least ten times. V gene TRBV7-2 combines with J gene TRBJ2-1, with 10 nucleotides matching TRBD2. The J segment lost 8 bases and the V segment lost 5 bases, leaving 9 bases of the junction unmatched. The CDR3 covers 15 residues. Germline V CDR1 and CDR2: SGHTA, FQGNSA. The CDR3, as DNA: TGTGCCAGCAGCCTCCTAGCGGGGGAATTCGATGAGCAGTTCTTC. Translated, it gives CASSLLAGEFDEQFF.

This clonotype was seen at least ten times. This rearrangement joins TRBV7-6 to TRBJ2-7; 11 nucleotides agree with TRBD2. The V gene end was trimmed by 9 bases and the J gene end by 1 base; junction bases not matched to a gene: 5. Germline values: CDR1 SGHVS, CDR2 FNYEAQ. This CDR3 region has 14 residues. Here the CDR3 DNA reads TGTGCCAGGACCGGGACTAGCGGTTCCTACGAGCAGTACTTC. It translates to CARTGTSGSYEQYF.

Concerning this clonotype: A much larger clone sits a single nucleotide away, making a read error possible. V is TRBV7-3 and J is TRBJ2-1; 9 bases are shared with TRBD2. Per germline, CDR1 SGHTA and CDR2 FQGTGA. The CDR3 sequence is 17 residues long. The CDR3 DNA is TGTGCCAGCAGCTTACGCTCTAGCGGGGTAACCTACAATGAGCAGTCCTTC. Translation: CASSLRSSGVTYNEQSF.

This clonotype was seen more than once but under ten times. The CDR3: CASSIGGRNEKLFF. CDR3 DNA sequence: TGTGCCAGTAGTATAGGGGGTAGGAATGAAAAACTGTTTTTT. The genes are TRBV19 and TRBJ1-4; no clear D gene. Trimming shortened V by 1 base and J by 5 bases, and 8 bases separated the two germline ends. The CDR3 loop spans 14 amino acids. Germline CDR1 and CDR2: LNHDA and SQIVND (reference sequence).

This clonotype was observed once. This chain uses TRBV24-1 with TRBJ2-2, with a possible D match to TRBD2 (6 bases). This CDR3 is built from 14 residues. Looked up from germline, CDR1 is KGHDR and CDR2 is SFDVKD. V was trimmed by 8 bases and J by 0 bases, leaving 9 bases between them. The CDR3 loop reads CATMAGTNTGELFF. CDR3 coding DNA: TGTGCCACCATGGCGGGAACGAACACCGGGGAGCTGTTTTTT.

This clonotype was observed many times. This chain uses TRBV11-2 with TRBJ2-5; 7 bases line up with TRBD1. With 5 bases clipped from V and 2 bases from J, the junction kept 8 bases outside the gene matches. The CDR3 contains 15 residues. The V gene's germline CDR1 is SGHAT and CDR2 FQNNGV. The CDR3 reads CASSLHRGDQETQYF. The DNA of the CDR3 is TGTGCCAGCAGCCTACACAGGGGCGATCAAGAGACCCAGTACTTC.

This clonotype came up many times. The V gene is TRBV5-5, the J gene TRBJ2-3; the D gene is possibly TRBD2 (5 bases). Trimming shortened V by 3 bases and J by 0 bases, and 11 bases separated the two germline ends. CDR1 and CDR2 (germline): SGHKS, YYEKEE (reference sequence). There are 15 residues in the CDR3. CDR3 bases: TGTGCCAGCAGCTCAACGGGATCGAGCACAGATACGCAGTATTTT. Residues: CASSSTGSSTDTQYF. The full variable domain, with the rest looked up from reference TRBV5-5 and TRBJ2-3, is DAGVTQSPTHLIKTRGQQVTLRCSPISGHKSVSWYQQVLGQGPQFIFQYYEKEERGRGNFPDRFSARQFPNYSSELNVNALLLGDSALYLCASSSTGSSTDTQYFGPGTRLTVL.

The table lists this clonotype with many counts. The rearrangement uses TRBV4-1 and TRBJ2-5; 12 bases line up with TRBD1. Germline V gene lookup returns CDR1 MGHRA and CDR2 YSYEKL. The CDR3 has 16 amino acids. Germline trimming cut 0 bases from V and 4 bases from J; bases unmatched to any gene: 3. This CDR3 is CASSQDGTGGLETQYF. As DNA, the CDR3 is TGCGCCAGCAGCCAAGATGGGACAGGGGGCTTAGAGACCCAGTACTTC.

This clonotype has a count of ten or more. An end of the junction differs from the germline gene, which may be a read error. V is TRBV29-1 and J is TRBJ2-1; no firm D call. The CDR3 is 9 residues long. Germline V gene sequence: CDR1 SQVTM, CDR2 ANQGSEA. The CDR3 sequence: CSVGLHRVF. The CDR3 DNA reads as TGCAGCGTTGGGCTACATAGGGTCTTC.

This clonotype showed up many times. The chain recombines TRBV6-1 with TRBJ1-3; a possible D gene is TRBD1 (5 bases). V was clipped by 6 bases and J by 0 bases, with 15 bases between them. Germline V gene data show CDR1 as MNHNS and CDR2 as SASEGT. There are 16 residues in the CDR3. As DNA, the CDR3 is TGTGCCAGCAGCTCCCCGCGGGGCCTCTCTGGAAACACCATATATTTT. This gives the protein CASSSPRGLSGNTIYF.

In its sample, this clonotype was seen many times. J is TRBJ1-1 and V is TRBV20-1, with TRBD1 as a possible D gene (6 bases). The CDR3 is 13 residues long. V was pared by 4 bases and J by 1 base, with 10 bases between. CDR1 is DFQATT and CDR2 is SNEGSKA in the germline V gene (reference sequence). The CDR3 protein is CSANRDANTEAFF. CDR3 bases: TGCAGTGCTAACAGGGACGCGAACACTGAAGCTTTCTTT.

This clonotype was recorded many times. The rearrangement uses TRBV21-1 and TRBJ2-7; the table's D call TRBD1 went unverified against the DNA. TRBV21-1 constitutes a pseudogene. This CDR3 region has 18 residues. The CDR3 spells CASTAGTGGLGLPWEQYF. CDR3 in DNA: TGTGCCAGCACCGCCGGGACAGGGGGATTGGGACTACCTTGGGAGCAGTACTTC.

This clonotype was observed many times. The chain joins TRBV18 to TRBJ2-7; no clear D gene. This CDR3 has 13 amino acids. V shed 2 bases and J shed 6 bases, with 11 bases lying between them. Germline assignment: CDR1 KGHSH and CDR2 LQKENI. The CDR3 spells CASSPTSRIEQYF. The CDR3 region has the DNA TGTGCCAGCTCACCAACGTCGCGGATCGAGCAGTACTTC.

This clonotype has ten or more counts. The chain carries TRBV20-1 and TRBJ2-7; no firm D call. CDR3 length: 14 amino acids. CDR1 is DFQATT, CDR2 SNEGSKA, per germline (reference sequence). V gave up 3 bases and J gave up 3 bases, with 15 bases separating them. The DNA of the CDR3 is TGCAGTGCTAGCAGAACATCCTACCTCTACGAGCAGTACTTC. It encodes CSASRTSYLYEQYF.

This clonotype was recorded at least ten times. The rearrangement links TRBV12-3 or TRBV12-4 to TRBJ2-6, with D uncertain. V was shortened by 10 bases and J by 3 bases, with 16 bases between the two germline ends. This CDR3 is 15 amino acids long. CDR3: CATEEAPDGANVLTF. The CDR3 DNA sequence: TGTGCCACCGAGGAAGCACCAGATGGGGCCAACGTCCTGACTTTC.

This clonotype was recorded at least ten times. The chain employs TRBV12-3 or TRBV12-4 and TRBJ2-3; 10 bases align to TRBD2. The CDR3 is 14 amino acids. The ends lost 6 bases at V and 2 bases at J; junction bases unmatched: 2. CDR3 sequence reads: CASSSGRATDTQYF. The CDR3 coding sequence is TGTGCCAGCAGCAGCGGGAGGGCCACAGATACGCAGTATTTT.

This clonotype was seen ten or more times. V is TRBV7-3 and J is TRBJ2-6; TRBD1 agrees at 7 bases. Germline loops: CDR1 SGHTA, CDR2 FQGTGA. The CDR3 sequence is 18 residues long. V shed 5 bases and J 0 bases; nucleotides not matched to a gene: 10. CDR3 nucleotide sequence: TGTGCCAGCAGCCCCCCAGGGGGTCACTTCTCTGGGGCCAACGTCCTGACTTTC. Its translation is CASSPPGGHFSGANVLTF.

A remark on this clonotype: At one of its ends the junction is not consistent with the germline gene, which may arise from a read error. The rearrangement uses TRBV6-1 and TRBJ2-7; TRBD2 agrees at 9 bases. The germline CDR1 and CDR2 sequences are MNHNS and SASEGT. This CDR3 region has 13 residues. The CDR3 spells CASRTSGPYKQYF. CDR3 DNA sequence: TGTGCCAGCAGGACTAGCGGCCCCTACAAGCAGTACTTC.

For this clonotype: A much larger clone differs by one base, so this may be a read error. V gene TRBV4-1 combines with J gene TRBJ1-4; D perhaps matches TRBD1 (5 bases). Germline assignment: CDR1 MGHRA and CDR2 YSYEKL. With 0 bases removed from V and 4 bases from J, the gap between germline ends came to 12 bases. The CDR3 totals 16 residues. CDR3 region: CASSQEGWGINEKLFF. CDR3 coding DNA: TGCGCCAGCAGCCAAGAAGGTTGGGGGATTAATGAAAAACTGTTTTTT.

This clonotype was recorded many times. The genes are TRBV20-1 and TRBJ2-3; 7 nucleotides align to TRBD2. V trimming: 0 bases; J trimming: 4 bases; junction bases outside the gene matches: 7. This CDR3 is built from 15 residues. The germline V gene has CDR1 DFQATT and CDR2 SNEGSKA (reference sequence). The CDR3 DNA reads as TGCAGTGCTAGAGAGGCGGGAGTGGGCCCAGATACGCAGTATTTT. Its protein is CSAREAGVGPDTQYF.

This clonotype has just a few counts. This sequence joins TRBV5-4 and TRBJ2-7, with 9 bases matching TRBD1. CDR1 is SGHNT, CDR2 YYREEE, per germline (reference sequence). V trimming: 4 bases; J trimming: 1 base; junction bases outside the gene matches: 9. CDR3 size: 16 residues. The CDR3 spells CASSLADGTGSYEQYF. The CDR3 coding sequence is TGTGCCAGCAGCCTCGCAGACGGGACAGGGTCCTACGAGCAGTACTTC.

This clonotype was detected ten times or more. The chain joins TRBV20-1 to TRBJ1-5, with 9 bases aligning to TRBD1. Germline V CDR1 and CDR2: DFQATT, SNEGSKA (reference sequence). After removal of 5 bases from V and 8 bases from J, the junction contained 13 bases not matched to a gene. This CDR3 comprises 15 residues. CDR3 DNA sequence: TGCAGTGCTGGTCCGGGACAGGGTCGGGTGAAGCCCCAGCATTTT. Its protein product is CSAGPGQGRVKPQHF.